This is a list of T cell receptor beta chains from one sample in a study of cytomegalovirus exposure and HLA in healthy donors. Sequenced by immunoSEQ multiplex PCR; TCRdb stores in-frame clones only, minus some. The table shows 150,000 to 200,000 clones, with under 85% occurring only once. Sequenced: PBMCs. These receptors were obtained from a man aged 50-59 years in good health and CMV-seronegative. CDR3s include the opening cysteine and the closing phenylalanine or tryptophan. The D gene is left open where the match is weak. The listing skips clone size in some rows; elsewhere it reads once, few, many or a size class.

v_gene,len,j_gene,d_gene,abundance,CDR3aa,CDR3nt
TRBV6-1,14,TRBJ1-1,-,-,CASSELGVYTEAFF,TGTGCCAGCAGTGAACTAGGGGTGTACACTGAAGCTTTCTTT
TRBV28,10,TRBJ1-3,-,few,CAVKGNTIYF,TGTGCCGTAAAAGGAAACACCATATATTTT
TRBV7-2,15,TRBJ1-5,-,-,CASSLNWGGPQPQHF,TGTGCCAGCAGCTTAAATTGGGGGGGCCCTCAGCCCCAGCATTTT
TRBV11-3,13,TRBJ2-1,-,-,CASSSDILNEQFF,TGTGCCAGCAGCTCTGACATCCTGAATGAGCAGTTCTTC
TRBV15,15,TRBJ2-7,-,once,CATSRGLTGSYEQYF,TGTGCCACCAGCAGAGGATTGACAGGATCCTACGAGCAGTACTTC
TRBV6-4,15,TRBJ2-2,TRBD2,-,CASTANSGSAGELFF,TGTGCCAGCACCGCGAATAGCGGGAGTGCCGGGGAGCTGTTTTTT
TRBV11-1,15,TRBJ2-7,TRBD2,once,CASSFRREGRHEQYF,TGTGCCAGCAGCTTCAGACGGGAGGGCCGACACGAGCAGTACTTC
TRBV18,14,TRBJ2-1,TRBD1,-,CASSPRGLYNEQFF,TGTGCCAGCTCACCCAGGGGGCTCTACAATGAGCAGTTCTTC
TRBV5-1,15,TRBJ1-4,-,-,CASSSQGLTNEKLFF,TGCGCCAGCAGCTCTCAGGGACTTACTAATGAAAAACTGTTTTTT
TRBV2,15,TRBJ2-3,-,-,CASSRGDGGTDTQYF,TGTGCCAGCAGCAGGGGGGACGGGGGCACAGATACGCAGTATTTT
TRBV19,15,TRBJ2-2,TRBD2,-,CASREGKSNTGELFF,TGTGCCAGTCGGGAGGGGAAATCGAACACCGGGGAGCTGTTTTTT
TRBV9,16,TRBJ2-5,TRBD2,-,CASSVVGAGGRETQYF,TGTGCCAGCAGCGTAGTTGGAGCGGGAGGGCGGGAGACCCAGTACTTC
TRBV28,14,TRBJ2-7,TRBD1,once,CASSLRDRAHEQYF,TGTGCCAGCAGCCTCCGGGACAGGGCCCACGAGCAGTACTTC
TRBV7-2,11,TRBJ2-7,-,-,CASSLAGTLYF,TGTGCCAGCAGCTTGGCAGGGACACTGTACTTC
TRBV6-5,14,TRBJ2-7,-,-,CASKVVTERDEQYF,TGTGCCAGCAAAGTGGTGACTGAGCGTGACGAGCAGTACTTC
TRBV25-1,15,TRBJ1-5,-,-,CASSVGASSNQPQHF,TGTGCCAGCAGTGTGGGGGCGAGTAGCAATCAGCCCCAGCATTTT
TRBV2,14,TRBJ1-2,TRBD1,-,CASSPGGQGNGYTF,TGTGCCAGCAGTCCCGGGGGACAGGGGAATGGCTACACCTTC
TRBV4-1,16,TRBJ2-1,-,-,CASSQTPSGRYNEQFF,TGCGCCAGCAGCCAGACACCTAGTGGGAGGTACAATGAGCAGTTCTTC
TRBV7-6,16,TRBJ2-4,TRBD1,-,CASSLTGGSGRNIQYF,TGTGCCAGCAGCTTAACAGGGGGGTCGGGGCGGAACATTCAGTACTTC
TRBV5-4,16,TRBJ2-7,TRBD1,-,CASSFLGTGATYEQYF,TGTGCCAGCAGCTTCCTCGGGACAGGGGCCACCTACGAGCAGTACTTC
TRBV6-1,14,TRBJ2-7,-,few,CASRHLIAAYEQYF,TGTGCCAGCAGACATTTAATAGCGGCCTACGAGCAGTACTTC
TRBV19,15,TRBJ1-1,TRBD1,-,CASSIPTGVNTEAFF,TGTGCCAGTAGTATCCCGACAGGGGTCAACACTGAAGCTTTCTTT
TRBV5-1,15,TRBJ2-1,TRBD1,-,CASSLGTGRWDEQFF,TGCGCCAGCAGCTTGGGGACAGGGAGGTGGGATGAGCAGTTCTTC
TRBV5-1,17,TRBJ2-2,TRBD1,-,CASSSNPTGVRAGELFF,TGCGCCAGCAGCTCTAACCCGACAGGGGTAAGAGCCGGGGAGCTGTTTTTT
TRBV6-1,14,TRBJ1-2,-,-,CASSEVAGAYGYTF,TGTGCCAGCAGTGAAGTGGCAGGGGCCTATGGCTACACCTTC
TRBV7-2,15,TRBJ1-3,TRBD1,-,CASSAWTGFGNTIYF,TGTGCCAGCAGCGCCTGGACAGGGTTTGGAAACACCATATATTTT
TRBV11-3,16,TRBJ2-1,TRBD2,-,CASSRGTSGGNNEQFF,TGTGCCAGCAGCAGGGGGACTAGCGGGGGAAACAATGAGCAGTTCTTC
TRBV30,15,TRBJ1-4,-,-,CAWSAYGTPNEKLFF,TGTGCCTGGAGTGCCTACGGGACACCGAATGAAAAACTGTTTTTT
TRBV28,15,TRBJ1-4,-,-,CASRIPGVGDEKLFF,TGTGCCAGCAGAATTCCGGGAGTGGGGGATGAAAAACTGTTTTTT
TRBV5-1,17,TRBJ2-2,TRBD2,few,CASSLSVLAGVTGELFF,TGCGCCAGCAGCCTATCGGTCCTAGCGGGAGTCACCGGGGAGCTGTTTTTT
TRBV6-5,15,TRBJ2-6,-,-,CASRPQWSGANVLTF,TGTGCCAGCAGGCCACAGTGGTCTGGGGCCAACGTCCTGACTTTC
TRBV5-1,12,TRBJ2-3,-,-,CASSFAERAQYF,TGCGCCAGCAGCTTCGCGGAGAGGGCGCAGTATTTT
TRBV14,14,TRBJ2-3,TRBD1,-,CASSRTGGTDTQYF,TGTGCCAGCAGCCGCACAGGGGGCACAGATACGCAGTATTTT
TRBV7-2,14,TRBJ2-2,-,-,CASSKAPAPRELFF,TGTGCCAGCAGTAAAGCCCCCGCCCCCCGGGAGCTGTTTTTT
TRBV2,15,TRBJ2-4,-,-,CASTSHAATKNIQYF,TGTGCCAGCACGTCCCATGCCGCGACCAAAAACATTCAGTACTTC
TRBV6-6,14,TRBJ1-1,-,-,CASRRGQLNTEAFF,TGTGCCAGCAGAAGAGGACAGCTGAACACTGAAGCTTTCTTT
TRBV11-2,14,TRBJ2-7,-,-,CASSLTGSSYEQYF,TGTGCCAGCAGCCTGACTGGGAGCTCCTACGAGCAGTACTTC
TRBV18,14,TRBJ2-5,-,-,CASSPALAQETQYF,TGTGCCAGCTCACCCGCGCTAGCTCAAGAGACCCAGTACTTC
TRBV28,19,TRBJ2-2,TRBD2,-,CASNPRLGSGKGDTGELFF,TGTGCCAGCAATCCACGCCTAGGCAGCGGGAAAGGGGACACCGGGGAGCTGTTTTTT
TRBV5-6,13,TRBJ1-2,-,-,CASSLAGGRGYTF,TGTGCCAGCAGCTTGGCCGGGGGGCGCGGCTACACCTTC
TRBV14,15,TRBJ2-3,-,-,CASSLLAAHTDTQYF,TGTGCCAGCAGCTTATTAGCGGCCCACACAGATACGCAGTATTTT
TRBV7-6,15,TRBJ1-1,TRBD1,-,CASSSGQGMNTEAFF,TGTGCCAGCAGCTCCGGACAGGGGATGAACACTGAAGCTTTCTTT
TRBV27,16,TRBJ2-2,-,-,CASGSLGAALTGELFF,TGTGCCAGCGGCTCGTTAGGGGCCGCTCTCACCGGGGAGCTGTTTTTT
TRBV5-1,15,TRBJ2-1,TRBD1,-,CASSLGDRNNNEQFF,TGCGCCAGCAGCTTGGGGGACAGGAACAACAATGAGCAGTTCTTC
TRBV19,12,TRBJ1-1,-,once,CASSMRELRAFF,TGTGCCAGTAGTATGAGGGAGCTTCGGGCTTTCTTT
TRBV18,14,TRBJ1-4,-,-,CASSPTGIQRKLFF,TGTGCCAGCTCACCGACAGGTATTCAGAGAAAACTGTTTTTT
TRBV7-9,14,TRBJ1-1,TRBD1,few,CASSSQGLNTEAFF,TGTGCCAGCAGCTCACAGGGGTTGAACACTGAAGCTTTCTTT
TRBV27,13,TRBJ1-1,TRBD1,-,CASSFLRTGEAFF,TGTGCCAGCAGTTTCCTTCGGACAGGTGAAGCTTTCTTT
TRBV10-3,14,TRBJ2-5,TRBD2,-,CAISLTSGQETQYF,TGTGCCATCAGTCTGACTAGCGGGCAAGAGACCCAGTACTTC
TRBV7-9,13,TRBJ2-2,-,-,CASSQGGTGELFF,TGTGCCAGCAGCCAAGGGGGCACCGGGGAGCTGTTTTTT
TRBV7-6,12,TRBJ2-3,-,few,CASQGPTDTQYF,TGTGCCAGTCAGGGTCCCACAGATACGCAGTATTTT
TRBV6-5,15,TRBJ2-1,TRBD2,-,CASKRAGLEYNEQFF,TGTGCCAGCAAAAGGGCGGGACTAGAGTACAATGAGCAGTTCTTC
TRBV18,13,TRBJ2-7,-,once,CASSPTRREEQYF,TGTGCCAGCTCACCCACGCGCCGGGAGGAGCAGTACTTC
TRBV30,12,TRBJ2-5,TRBD1,few,CAGSGGGETQYF,TGTGCCGGGTCAGGGGGCGGGGAGACCCAGTACTTC
TRBV4-3,15,TRBJ2-1,TRBD1,-,CASSLGDRGWNEQFF,TGCGCCAGCAGCCTGGGGGACAGGGGGTGGAATGAGCAGTTCTTC
TRBV7-9,14,TRBJ1-6,-,-,CASSSGTGDSPLHF,TGTGCCAGCAGCTCCGGGACTGGGGATTCACCCCTCCACTTT
TRBV7-3,13,TRBJ1-2,TRBD1,-,CASSLRTGDGYTF,TGTGCCAGCAGCTTACGGACAGGGGATGGCTACACCTTC
TRBV5-1,17,TRBJ1-6,TRBD1,-,CASSLLPTGLDNSPLHF,TGCGCCAGCAGCTTGTTACCGACAGGGCTGGATAATTCACCCCTCCACTTT